The 30 T cell receptor beta chains listed next were all sequenced from one sample in a study of blood T cell repertoires in COVID-19. Libraries were prepared by immunoSEQ multiplex PCR; TCRdb keeps only in-frame clonotypes and omits some of them. The profile shows approximately 96,000 clones, 85% to 95% of them singletons. Sequences were obtained from peripheral blood. The receptors originated from a man aged 55 to 70 with acute or convalescent COVID-19.

J is TRBJ1-5 and V is TRBV19; D gene ambiguous. The germline V gene encodes CDR1 LNHDA and CDR2 SQIVND (reference sequence). The V end was cut by 0 bases, the J end by 8 bases, with 8 bases between. The CDR3 is 13 amino acids. The CDR3: CASSIDGEKPQHF. CDR3 nucleotide sequence: TGTGCCAGTAGTATAGACGGGGAGAAGCCCCAGCATTTT.

The chain is built from TRBV19 and TRBJ2-3, with 10 positions matching TRBD2. This CDR3 is 16 amino acids long. V was pared by 2 bases and J by 6 bases, with 8 bases of the junction left unmatched. The V gene's germline CDR1 is LNHDA and CDR2 SQIVND (reference sequence). The DNA of the CDR3 is TGTGCCAGTAGTATACGATCTAGCGGGGGAACCGATACGCAGTATTTT. Translating it yields CASSIRSSGGTDTQYF.

The chain employs TRBV2 and TRBJ2-7; a possible D gene is TRBD2 (6 bases). This CDR3 comprises 11 residues. CDR1 and CDR2 (germline): SNHLY, FYNNEI. Trimming removed 7 bases at V and 9 bases at J, with 13 bases between. The CDR3 reads CASNIGGRQYF. The CDR3 nucleotides are TGTGCCAGCAATATCGGGGGACGGCAGTACTTC.

The J gene is TRBJ2-2, the V gene TRBV4-3, with 11 bases fitting TRBD2. The V gene's germline CDR1 is LGHNA and CDR2 YSLEER. Trimming at V came to 2 bases and at J to 6 bases, leaving 8 bases not matched to a gene. This CDR3 is built from 17 residues. The CDR3 nucleotides read TGCGCCAGCAGCCAAACACTAGCGGGAGTACACCCCGGGGAGCTGTTTTTT. Protein product: CASSQTLAGVHPGELFF.

V and J are TRBV9 and TRBJ2-5; D perhaps matches TRBD2 (6 bases). The length of the CDR3 is 13 residues. V lost 3 bases to trimming and J lost 3 bases, with 9 bases between them. Germline V gene sequence: CDR1 SGDLS, CDR2 YYNGEE. CDR3 residues: CASSAGTEETQYF. The CDR3 bases are TGTGCCAGCAGCGCGGGGACTGAAGAGACCCAGTACTTC.

This clone was seen a single time. The chain is built from TRBV19 and TRBJ1-5, with 10 bases matching TRBD1. J lost 2 bases, V lost 9 bases, and 10 bases had no gene match. The CDR3 spans 16 residues. The germline CDR1 and CDR2 sequences are LNHDA and SQIVND (reference sequence). CDR3 amino acids: CASDRGPALGNQPQHF. The CDR3 DNA follows: TGTGCCAGCGACAGGGGGCCCGCCTTAGGCAATCAGCCCCAGCATTTT.

The chain links TRBV21-1 to TRBJ1-5; the D call TRBD1 from the table was never checked on the DNA. TRBV21-1 is shown as a pseudogene. The CDR3 spans 17 residues. The CDR3 reads CASSKPKRQDSNQPQHF. The CDR3 DNA reads as TGTGCCAGCAGCAAACCAAAGCGACAGGATAGCAATCAGCCCCAGCATTTT.

This chain links TRBV7-9 with TRBJ2-1; 7 nucleotides line up with TRBD1. V shed 4 bases, J shed 1 base, and the junction held 10 bases outside the gene matches. From germline, CDR1 is SEHNR and CDR2 FQNEAQ (reference sequence). This CDR3 region has 17 residues. CDR3 amino acids: CASSSFGQVDSYNEQFF. The CDR3 coding sequence is TGTGCCAGCAGCTCGTTCGGACAGGTCGATTCCTACAATGAGCAGTTCTTC. Using reference TRBV7-9 and TRBJ2-1 for the parts outside the CDR3, the full variable domain is DTGVSQNPRHKITKRGQNVTFRCDPISEHNRLYWYRQTLGQGPEFLTYFQNEAQLEKSRLLSDRFSAERPKGSFSTLEIQRTEQGDSAMYLCASSSFGQVDSYNEQFFGPGTRLTVL.

This chain links TRBV29-1 with TRBJ2-3; tentatively, D is TRBD1 (5 bases). Trimming pared 3 bases from V and 0 bases from J, leaving 16 bases between. This CDR3 is built from 16 residues. CDR1 SQVTM and CDR2 ANQGSEA come from the germline V gene. As DNA, the CDR3 is TGCAGCGTTGACGAAGTGGACACGACTAGCACAGATACGCAGTATTTT. Its translation is CSVDEVDTTSTDTQYF.

The chain uses TRBV6-2 or TRBV6-3 and TRBJ2-2, with 12 positions matching TRBD2. Germline V CDR1 and CDR2: MNHEY, SVGEGT. V shed 5 bases, J shed 2 bases, and the junction held 9 bases outside the gene matches. The length of the CDR3 is 18 residues. CDR3 sequence reads: CASSLTSGSSLNTGELFF. The CDR3 region has the DNA TGTGCCAGCAGTCTGACTAGCGGGAGCAGTTTAAACACCGGGGAGCTGTTTTTT.

Turning to this clone: At one of its ends the junction is not consistent with the germline gene, which may arise from a read error. V gene TRBV5-4 combines with J gene TRBJ2-7, with 9 bases aligning to TRBD1. The CDR3 has 13 amino acids. Germline CDR1 reads SGHNT; CDR2 reads YYREEE (reference sequence). The CDR3 DNA sequence: TGTGCCAGCAGCTTGGCGGGACAGGGCATTCCGCACTTC. Translating gives CASSLAGQGIPHF.

The chain uses TRBV27 and TRBJ2-1, with TRBD2 matching 12 bases. This CDR3 has 18 amino acids. The V segment lost 6 bases and the J segment 8 bases; nucleotides outside the gene matches: 17. Germline CDR1 and CDR2: MNHEY and SMNVEV (reference sequence). The CDR3 is CASSRSLASGRVFHEQFF. Written as DNA, the CDR3 is TGTGCCAGCAGCCGATCATTGGCTAGCGGGAGGGTGTTCCATGAGCAGTTCTTC.

This sequence joins TRBV6-6 and TRBJ2-1; possibly TRBD1 for D (5 bases). V lost 7 bases and J lost 9, with 19 bases in between. This CDR3 contains 14 residues. Germline CDR1 MNHNY, CDR2 SVGAGI (reference sequence). This CDR3 is CASTNGARRVEQFF. CDR3 nucleotide sequence: TGTGCCAGCACTAATGGGGCACGCAGAGTTGAGCAGTTCTTC.

This clone was recorded once. The junction departs from the called germline gene at one end, perhaps through a read error. This chain connects TRBV9 to TRBJ1-1; perhaps TRBD1 as D (6 bases). The CDR3 extends over 13 amino acids. CDR1 is SGDLS, CDR2 YYNGEE, per germline. As DNA, the CDR3 is TGTGCCAGCAGCGGAGACGGGACATCTAAGCTGGGGTTT. It translates to CASSGDGTSKLGF.

The chain has TRBV24-1 and TRBJ2-1; weak D call: TRBD2 (5 bases). This CDR3 comprises 12 residues. CDR1 and CDR2 from the germline V gene are KGHDR and SFDVKD. With 5 bases removed from V and 4 bases from J, the gap between germline ends came to 5 bases. DNA for the CDR3: TGTGCCACCAGTGCGGGGTACAATGAGCAGTTCTTC. Amino acids: CATSAGYNEQFF.

This clone occurred once. The chain uses TRBV12-3 or TRBV12-4 and TRBJ2-3; no reliable D call. Trimming took off 8 bases at V and 4 bases at J, with 7 bases between the two ends. The CDR3 has 11 residues. DNA of the CDR3: TGTGCCAGCTCTGAGTCAGATACGCAGTATTTT. This sequence encodes CASSESDTQYF.

The chain couples TRBV4-3 to TRBJ1-3; D gene unclear. The CDR3 contains 17 residues. Per the germline V gene, CDR1 is LGHNA and CDR2 is YSLEER. V dropped 0 bases and J dropped 0 bases, with 12 bases sitting between them. CDR3 in amino acids: CASSQDPRPSSGNTIYF. The CDR3 nucleotides are TGCGCCAGCAGCCAAGATCCCAGGCCGAGCTCTGGAAACACCATATATTTT.

J is TRBJ1-6 and V is TRBV5-6; no clear D gene. From germline, CDR1 is SGHDT and CDR2 YYEEEE. The CDR3 is made up of 13 amino acids. V gave up 1 base and J gave up 8 bases, with 7 bases separating them. Here the CDR3 DNA reads TGTGCCAGCAGCTTGTTCTTCGATTCACCCCTCCACTTT. Translation gives CASSLFFDSPLHF.

The J gene is TRBJ2-5, the V gene TRBV3-1 (or the pseudogene TRBV3-2); weak D call: TRBD1 (5 bases). CDR3 length: 15 amino acids. V dropped 3 bases and J dropped 2 bases, with 13 bases sitting between them. Per germline, CDR1 LGHDT and CDR2 YNNKEL (reference sequence). The CDR3 DNA follows: TGTGCCAGCAGCCAGAGGCGGACAAGTCAAGAGACCCAGTACTTC. It translates to CASSQRRTSQETQYF.

This chain links TRBV5-4 with TRBJ2-1, with D uncertain. The CDR3 has 14 amino acids. Germline-derived CDR1 and CDR2 are SGHNT and YYREEE (reference sequence). V shed 4 bases and J shed 6 bases, with 14 bases lying between them. CDR3 protein: CASSPEVLSNEQFF. CDR3 DNA: TGTGCCAGCAGCCCTGAGGTACTAAGCAATGAGCAGTTCTTC.

The chain couples TRBV7-2 to TRBJ2-7; TRBD2 agrees at 9 bases. This CDR3 has 15 residues. Germline loops: CDR1 SGHTA, CDR2 FQGNSA. The J segment lost 4 bases and the V segment lost 5 bases, leaving 9 bases of the junction unmatched. The CDR3 loop is CASSPRAGGPYEQYF. CDR3 nucleotides: TGTGCCAGCAGCCCCAGGGCGGGAGGGCCTTACGAGCAGTACTTC.

This chain links TRBV12-5 with TRBJ2-7; 7 nucleotides line up with TRBD2. The V segment lost 0 bases and the J segment 3 bases; nucleotides outside the gene matches: 8. The CDR3 runs 16 residues. The germline V gene encodes CDR1 LGHNT and CDR2 FRNRAP. CDR3 nucleotide sequence: TGTGCTAGTGGTTTGGTCCGACTAGCCCTTGACTACGAGCAGTACTTC. Protein: CASGLVRLALDYEQYF.

The V gene is TRBV27, the J gene TRBJ2-3; tentatively, D is TRBD2 (7 bases). V was pared by 5 bases and J by 10 bases, with 22 bases between. The germline V gene has CDR1 MNHEY and CDR2 SMNVEV (reference sequence). The CDR3 contains 15 residues. CDR3 residues: CASSPTDVQGGPQYF. Written as DNA, the CDR3 is TGTGCCAGCAGTCCGACTGATGTACAGGGAGGGCCGCAGTATTTT.

The chain joins TRBV12-3 or TRBV12-4 to TRBJ1-6; D is undetermined. CDR3 length: 13 residues. V lost 5 bases and J 9 bases, leaving 11 bases between the germline ends. The CDR3 loop is CASSPDWSSPLHF. CDR3 coding DNA: TGTGCCAGCAGTCCCGACTGGAGTTCACCCCTCCACTTT.

The chain has TRBV15 and TRBJ2-1, with D unresolved. Germline CDR1 and CDR2: LNHNV and YYDKDF (reference sequence). This CDR3 is built from 13 residues. V was trimmed by 0 bases and J by 7 bases, leaving 7 bases between them. The DNA of the CDR3 is TGTGCCACCAGCAGAGAATTAGAGAATGAGCAGTTCTTC. This translates into CATSRELENEQFF.

V is TRBV9 and J is TRBJ2-5, with 9 bases that match TRBD1. Germline V gene lookup returns CDR1 SGDLS and CDR2 YYNGEE. The trim removed 4 bases at V and 2 bases at J, leaving 6 bases unmatched. The CDR3 is 15 amino acids. The CDR3 region is CASSPHRGQQETQYF. The CDR3 DNA is TGTGCCAGCAGCCCACACAGGGGGCAGCAAGAGACCCAGTACTTC.

The chain combines TRBV11-3 with TRBJ2-7; 7 bases align to TRBD1. Trimming took 8 bases from V and 2 from J; bases not matched to a gene: 6. This CDR3 is built from 13 residues. Looked up from germline, CDR1 is SGHNT and CDR2 is YENEEA. CDR3 residues: CASSSGQTYEQYF. CDR3 nucleotide sequence: TGTGCCAGCTCCTCGGGACAGACCTACGAGCAGTACTTC.

This clone was recorded only once. The V gene is TRBV5-8, the J gene TRBJ1-1; D perhaps matches TRBD1 (5 bases). Deletions cut 1 base from V and 6 bases from J, with 13 bases between. There are 14 residues in the CDR3. Germline values: CDR1 SGHTS, CDR2 YDEGEE. The chain's CDR3 is CASSLPGGSAEAFF. Here the CDR3 DNA reads TGTGCCAGCAGCTTGCCGGGGGGTAGCGCTGAAGCTTTCTTT. The full variable domain, in which reference TRBV5-8 and TRBJ1-1 provide the parts outside the CDR3, is EAGVTQSPTHLIKTRGQQATLRCSPISGHTSVYWYQQALGLGLQFLLWYDEGEERNRGNFPPRFSGRQFPNYSSELNVNALELEDSALYLCASSLPGGSAEAFFGQGTRLTVV.

The chain combines TRBV3-1 (or the pseudogene TRBV3-2) with TRBJ2-7; weak D call: TRBD2 (5 bases). Germline values: CDR1 LGHDT, CDR2 YNNKEL (reference sequence). The CDR3 is 15 residues long. Trimming removed 1 base at V and 5 bases at J, with 15 bases between. Here the CDR3 reads CASSQVPLVGHEQYF. The CDR3 DNA sequence: TGTGCCAGCAGCCAAGTTCCACTAGTCGGGCACGAGCAGTACTTC.

The V call is TRBV4-2, the J call TRBJ1-1; maybe TRBD1 (5 bases). Germline V gene sequence: CDR1 LGHNA, CDR2 YNFKEQ. Trimming took off 0 bases at V and 3 bases at J, with 8 bases between the two ends. The CDR3 length is 14 residues. The CDR3 DNA reads as TGTGCCAGCAGCCAAGATCCAGGGCACACTGAAGCTTTCTTT. As protein: CASSQDPGHTEAFF.